This entry lists 26 T cell receptor beta chains sequenced from one sample in a study of shared clonotypes between healthy human individuals. Measured with immunoSEQ multiplex PCR; TCRdb has only the in-frame clones, and not every one. Here the sample spans millions of clones, more than 80% being singletons. The sample comprised naive CD4+ T cells from PBMCs. Subset indicated: CD45RA+ positively selected. The receptors stem from a man aged 18 to 29 in good health. Some clones in this sample may be carry-over from other donors' samples.

The rearrangement joins TRBV19 to TRBJ1-1; 7 nucleotides agree with TRBD1. CDR1 and CDR2 from the germline V gene are LNHDA and SQIVND (reference sequence). This CDR3 region has 17 residues. J lost 1 base, V lost 3 bases, and 11 bases had no gene match. In DNA form, the CDR3 reads TGTGCCAGTAGTATTGTTTTTACCCGACAGGGGAACACTGAAGCTTTCTTT. Translating gives CASSIVFTRQGNTEAFF.

The chain has TRBV10-3 and TRBJ2-1; 12 nucleotides line up with TRBD2. In germline, CDR1 is ENHRY, CDR2 SYGVKD. The CDR3 totals 12 residues. After removal of 11 bases from V and 6 bases from J, the junction contained 2 bases not matched to a gene. The CDR3 loop is CASSGRGNEQFF. In nucleotides, the CDR3 is TGTGCCTCTAGCGGGAGGGGCAATGAGCAGTTCTTC.

V gene TRBV12-5 combines with J gene TRBJ2-3; 9 bases line up with TRBD1. The V and J ends lost 4 bases and 5 bases, in that order; junction bases with no gene match: 1. The CDR3 covers 13 residues. CDR1 and CDR2 from the germline V gene are LGHNT and FRNRAP. DNA of the CDR3: TGTGCTAGTGGTTGGACAGGGGTAGATACGCAGTATTTT. The encoded protein is CASGWTGVDTQYF.

The CDR3 DNA follows: TGTGCCAGCAGTGAACTAGCGGGACCCGCCTACGAGCAGTACTTC. Protein sequence: CASSELAGPAYEQYF. The V gene is TRBV6-4, the J gene TRBJ2-7; 10 bases fit TRBD2. With 3 bases clipped from V and 2 bases from J, the junction kept 4 bases outside the gene matches. Germline CDR1 reads MRHNA; CDR2 reads SNTAGT. The CDR3 has 15 amino acids.

The chain links TRBV5-6 to TRBJ2-7, with 7 bases aligning to TRBD1. V lost 4 bases to trimming and J lost 5 bases; unmatched junction nucleotides: 6. The CDR3 totals 13 residues. Per the germline V gene, CDR1 is SGHDT and CDR2 is YYEEEE. For the CDR3, the DNA is TGTGCCAGCAGCGAGACAGGGAAGGACGAGCAGTACTTC. Its protein is CASSETGKDEQYF.

The chain carries TRBV6-1 and TRBJ1-2, with 8 bases that match TRBD1. J lost 2 bases, V lost 4 bases, and 3 bases had no gene match. The germline V gene has CDR1 MNHNS and CDR2 SASEGT. This CDR3 is built from 14 residues. The CDR3 here is CASSGGQANYGYTF. Here the CDR3 DNA reads TGTGCCAGCAGTGGGGGACAGGCCAACTATGGCTACACCTTC.

J is TRBJ1-1 and V is TRBV9; TRBD1 might be the D (5 bases). The CDR3 consists of 13 residues. CDR1 is SGDLS, CDR2 YYNGEE, per germline. The V end was cut by 2 bases, the J end by 4 bases, with 9 bases between. CDR3 residues: CASSVRDGTEAFF. The CDR3 nucleotides are TGTGCCAGCAGCGTCCGGGACGGCACTGAAGCTTTCTTT. Combining the CDR3 with reference TRBV9 and TRBJ1-1 gives the whole variable domain DSGVTQTPKHLITATGQRVTLRCSPRSGDLSVYWYQQSLDQGLQFLIQYYNGEERAKGNILERFSAQQFPDLHSELNLSSLELGDSALYFCASSVRDGTEAFFGQGTRLTVV.

The chain combines TRBV7-9 with TRBJ2-1; 8 nucleotides agree with TRBD1. The V and J ends lost 5 bases and 8 bases, in that order; junction bases with no gene match: 8. This CDR3 is built from 14 residues. Looked up from germline, CDR1 is SEHNR and CDR2 is FQNEAQ (reference sequence). CDR3 sequence reads: CASSGAMTGDEQFF. Written as DNA, the CDR3 is TGTGCCAGCAGCGGGGCGATGACAGGGGATGAGCAGTTCTTC. Based on the CDR3 plus reference TRBV7-9 and TRBJ2-1, the full variable domain is DTGVSQNPRHKITKRGQNVTFRCDPISEHNRLYWYRQTLGQGPEFLTYFQNEAQLEKSRLLSDRFSAERPKGSFSTLEIQRTEQGDSAMYLCASSGAMTGDEQFFGPGTRLTVL.

The V call is TRBV7-2, the J call TRBJ2-5, with 13 bases lining up with TRBD2. Trimming removed 5 bases from V and 7 bases from J; junction bases left unmatched: 19. This CDR3 is 19 amino acids long. Germline assignment: CDR1 SGHTA and CDR2 FQGNSA. CDR3 sequence: CASSLIHGLAGVDGGTQYF. The DNA for the CDR3 is TGTGCCAGCAGCCTTATACATGGACTAGCGGGAGTTGATGGGGGGACCCAGTACTTC. Combining the CDR3 with reference TRBV7-2 and TRBJ2-5 gives the whole variable domain GAGVSQSPSNKVTEKGKDVELRCDPISGHTALYWYRQSLGQGLEFLIYFQGNSAPDKSGLPSDRFSAERTGGSVSTLTIQRTQQEDSAVYLCASSLIHGLAGVDGGTQYFGPGTRLLVL.

J is TRBJ1-5 and V is TRBV19; D remains unclear. The CDR3 length is 15 residues. The V gene's germline CDR1 is LNHDA and CDR2 SQIVND (reference sequence). The V end lost 2 bases, the J end lost 0 bases, and 8 bases lay between the germline ends. The CDR3 loop is CASSIPGSSNQPQHF. Written as DNA, the CDR3 is TGTGCCAGTAGTATACCAGGCAGTAGCAATCAGCCCCAGCATTTT.

This chain connects TRBV28 to TRBJ2-1; the D is unclear. Germline CDR1 reads MDHEN; CDR2 reads SYDVKM. Trimming took 7 bases from V and 2 from J, leaving 12 bases between them. The CDR3 runs to 14 residues. CDR3 residues: CASNKAPPYNEQFF. The CDR3 DNA reads TGTGCCAGCAATAAGGCCCCCCCCTACAATGAGCAGTTCTTC.

The V call is TRBV29-1, the J call TRBJ2-5; 8 positions match TRBD1. This CDR3 region has 13 residues. The germline V gene has CDR1 SQVTM and CDR2 ANQGSEA. The junction had 4 bases not matched to a gene; V was cut back by 7 bases and J by 0 bases. The CDR3 nucleotides read TGCAGCGGGCGACAGGGGTACCAAGAGACCCAGTACTTC. It is translated as CSGRQGYQETQYF. Full variable domain (remainder filled in from reference TRBV29-1 and TRBJ2-5): SAVISQKPSRDICQRGTSLTIQCQVDSQVTMMFWYRQQPGQSLTLIATANQGSEATYESGFVIDKFPISRPNLTFSTLTVSNMSPEDSSIYLCSGRQGYQETQYFGPGTRLLVL.

This chain links TRBV7-3 with TRBJ1-1; D is ambiguous. The ends were cut back, 3 bases at V and 8 bases at J, with 10 bases in the middle. From germline, CDR1 is SGHTA and CDR2 FQGTGA. The CDR3 totals 12 residues. The CDR3 DNA is TGTGCCAGCAGCTTTTTGATGAAGGAAGCTTTCTTT. Amino acid sequence: CASSFLMKEAFF.

The chain uses TRBV18 and TRBJ2-7; tentative D call: TRBD1 (6 bases). The length of the CDR3 is 14 residues. The V and J ends lost 4 bases and 6 bases respectively, with 16 bases between them. Germline values: CDR1 KGHSH, CDR2 LQKENI. CDR3 DNA sequence: TGTGCCAGCTCACTCGTAGGGGGTCCAGCCGAGCAGTACTTC. The encoded protein is CASSLVGGPAEQYF.

This sequence joins TRBV18 and TRBJ2-7; D is undetermined. The CDR3 length is 15 residues. V lost 6 bases and J lost 0, with 15 bases in between. CDR1 and CDR2 (germline): KGHSH, LQKENI. The CDR3, as DNA: TGTGCCAGCTCGTCATGGGCGGTTGGCTCCTACGAGCAGTACTTC. Translated, it gives CASSSWAVGSYEQYF.

This sequence joins TRBV14 and TRBJ2-5; D remains ambiguous. The CDR3 is 12 residues long. Germline assignment: CDR1 SGHDN and CDR2 FVKESK. Trimming shortened V by 0 bases and J by 6 bases, and 5 bases separated the two germline ends. The CDR3 region is CASSQDVKTQYF. DNA for the CDR3: TGTGCCAGCAGCCAAGATGTGAAGACCCAGTACTTC.

The rearrangement joins TRBV18 to TRBJ2-7, with 9 bases identical to TRBD2. The CDR3 is made up of 15 amino acids. The J segment lost 2 bases and the V segment lost 3 bases, leaving 5 bases of the junction unmatched. Germline values: CDR1 KGHSH, CDR2 LQKENI. The CDR3 DNA reads as TGTGCCAGCTCACCCGGACTAGCGCCCACCTACGAGCAGTACTTC. Amino acid sequence: CASSPGLAPTYEQYF.

This clone was counted once. The sample has other DNA sequences that encode this CDR3 too. The rearrangement uses TRBV10-3 and TRBJ1-3; TRBD1 matches 10 bases. Trimming cost V 10 bases and J 2 bases; bases outside gene matches: 2. This CDR3 is built from 13 residues. Germline CDR1 ENHRY, CDR2 SYGVKD. CDR3 sequence: CASGQGAGNTIYF. CDR3 coding DNA: TGTGCCAGTGGACAGGGGGCTGGAAACACCATATATTTT.

This chain joins TRBV19 and TRBJ2-5; 8 bases are a match to TRBD2. This CDR3 contains 15 residues. Germline trimming cut 1 base from V and 3 bases from J; bases unmatched to any gene: 4. The germline CDR1 and CDR2 sequences are LNHDA and SQIVND (reference sequence). The CDR3 reads CASSIGGAGEETQYF. Here the CDR3 DNA reads TGTGCCAGTAGTATAGGTGGAGCGGGAGAAGAGACCCAGTACTTC.

This clone has only a few counts. The V gene is TRBV7-9, the J gene TRBJ2-2, with D maybe TRBD1 (5 bases). The V end was cut by 3 bases, the J end by 7 bases, with 9 bases between. The CDR3 is made up of 13 amino acids. The V gene's germline CDR1 is SEHNR and CDR2 FQNEAQ (reference sequence). The CDR3 DNA is TGTGCCAGCAGCTTCACGGACATCGGGGAGCTGTTTTTT. Protein product: CASSFTDIGELFF.

The chain uses TRBV5-4 and TRBJ2-3; a weak D match, TRBD1 (6 bases). The length of the CDR3 is 14 residues. V lost 3 bases, J lost 5 bases, and 13 bases lay in between. CDR1 and CDR2 (germline): SGHNT, YYREEE (reference sequence). The CDR3 spells CASSSWTAKDTQYF. The DNA of the CDR3 is TGTGCCAGCAGCTCCTGGACAGCGAAAGATACGCAGTATTTT.

The chain recombines TRBV29-1 with TRBJ2-3; D perhaps matches TRBD1 (6 bases). CDR1 SQVTM and CDR2 ANQGSEA come from the germline V gene. The germline V and J ends were trimmed by 6 bases and 3 bases, with 10 bases remaining between them. CDR3 size: 12 residues. The CDR3 DNA follows: TGCAGCGTCGGGGACAAGACAGATACGCAGTATTTT. Protein: CSVGDKTDTQYF.

The rearrangement links TRBV28 to TRBJ1-2; TRBD1 is a possible D gene (5 bases). The CDR3 has 13 amino acids. Between the trimmed V and J ends, which lost 1 base and 6 bases, there was a span of 9 bases. Germline V CDR1 and CDR2: MDHEN, SYDVKM. This CDR3 is CASSLYRMHGYTF. CDR3 coding DNA: TGTGCCAGCAGTTTATACAGGATGCATGGCTACACCTTC.

The chain combines TRBV5-6 with TRBJ1-2, with 7 bases aligning to TRBD1. Germline V gene lookup returns CDR1 SGHDT and CDR2 YYEEEE. The CDR3 covers 15 residues. V was clipped by 4 bases and J by 2 bases; unmatched bases: 8. As DNA, the CDR3 is TGTGCCAGCAGCCTGGATGACAGGGTCAACTATGGCTACACCTTC. Amino acids: CASSLDDRVNYGYTF. Complete variable domain (other parts from reference TRBV5-6 and TRBJ1-2): DAGVTQSPTHLIKTRGQQVTLRCSPKSGHDTVSWYQQALGQGPQFIFQYYEEEERQRGNFPDRFSGHQFPNYSSELNVNALLLGDSALYLCASSLDDRVNYGYTFGSGTRLTVV.

Notes on this clone: Other DNA sequences within the sample encode an identical CDR3. This chain links TRBV5-1 with TRBJ2-2, with unresolved D. CDR3 size: 14 residues. Trimming shortened V by 0 bases and J by 2 bases, and 5 bases separated the two germline ends. CDR1 and CDR2 (germline): SGHRS, YFSETQ. The CDR3 coding sequence is TGCGCCAGCAGCTTGGCCGGTAACACCGGGGAGCTGTTTTTT. This sequence encodes CASSLAGNTGELFF.

V usage is TRBV5-1 and J usage is TRBJ1-2; no definite D call. V lost 4 bases and J lost 3, with 13 bases in between. The CDR3 has 14 amino acids. Germline CDR1 is SGHRS and CDR2 is YFSETQ. The CDR3 DNA reads as TGCGCCAGCAGCCCTACGGGCAGCGACTATGGCTACACCTTC. Translating it yields CASSPTGSDYGYTF.